The 24 T cell receptor beta chains below were found in one sample sequenced in a study of blood T cell repertoires in COVID-19. The repertoire was sequenced with immunoSEQ multiplex PCR; TCRdb's copy has only in-frame clones and lacks some. There are over 250,000 clones in the sample; roughly nine tenths occur only once, and 2.4% lies in the top ten. Source material: PBMCs or T cells enriched from blood (not recorded which). Receptors were obtained from a woman younger than 35 who had recovered from COVID-19.

V usage is TRBV29-1 and J usage is TRBJ2-1; 8 nucleotides line up with TRBD2. The CDR3 is 13 amino acids. With V trimmed by 6 bases and J by 7 bases, 8 bases remained unmatched. CDR1 and CDR2 from the germline V gene are SQVTM and ANQGSEA. CDR3 protein: CSVEPGLGNEQFF. CDR3 nucleotides: TGCAGCGTAGAACCGGGACTAGGGAATGAGCAGTTCTTC.

The V gene is TRBV7-6, the J gene TRBJ2-5; 7 nucleotides line up with TRBD1. In germline, CDR1 is SGHVS, CDR2 FNYEAQ. With V trimmed by 8 bases and J by 2 bases, 8 bases remained unmatched. The CDR3 has 14 amino acids. The CDR3 here is CASSKRTGQETQYF. The DNA of the CDR3 is TGTGCCAGCTCCAAAAGGACAGGACAAGAGACCCAGTACTTC.

This clone was counted once. This chain links TRBV7-8 with TRBJ2-7, with D maybe TRBD1 (5 bases). The CDR3 length is 13 residues. CDR1 is SGHVS, CDR2 FQNEAQ, per germline. The V end was cut by 1 base, the J end by 3 bases, with 7 bases between. CDR3 DNA: TGTGCCAGCAGCTTAGAGCAGGGCTACGAGCAGTACTTC. Translating gives CASSLEQGYEQYF. The variable domain in full, completed from reference TRBV7-8 and TRBJ2-7, reads GAGVSQSPRYKVAKRGQDVALRCDPISGHVSLFWYQQALGQGPEFLTYFQNEAQLDKSGLPSDRFFAERPEGSVSTLKIQRTQQEDSAVYLCASSLEQGYEQYFGPGTRLTVT.

This chain joins TRBV4-1 and TRBJ2-2; D uncertain. The V end lost 4 bases, the J end lost 4 bases, and 13 bases lay between the germline ends. This CDR3 is built from 15 residues. Germline loops: CDR1 MGHRA, CDR2 YSYEKL. CDR3: CASSPSFKSTGELFF. The CDR3 DNA reads as TGCGCCAGCAGCCCTAGTTTTAAGAGCACCGGGGAGCTGTTTTTT.

The chain joins TRBV27 to TRBJ1-1, with 7 bases aligning to TRBD1. Germline CDR1 MNHEY, CDR2 SMNVEV (reference sequence). Unmatched junction bases numbered 6, after V lost 4 bases and J lost 7 bases. This CDR3 is 13 amino acids long. The CDR3 bases are TGTGCCAGCAGTTGGGACAGTAACTTTGAAGCTTTCTTT. It specifies CASSWDSNFEAFF.

In DNA, the CDR3 is TGTGCCAGCAGCTTCAAGCGGGAAGAGACCCAGTACTTC. Its translation is CASSFKREETQYF. The rearrangement joins TRBV7-2 to TRBJ2-5; a weak D match, TRBD2 (6 bases). This CDR3 comprises 13 residues. The germline V gene encodes CDR1 SGHTA and CDR2 FQGNSA. The ends were cut back, 3 bases at V and 3 bases at J, with 8 bases in the middle.

This clone was counted once. An end of the junction differs from the germline gene, which may be a read error. This chain links TRBV25-1 with TRBJ1-6; the match to TRBD1 covers 10 bases. CDR1 MGHDK and CDR2 SYGVNS come from the germline V gene. This CDR3 comprises 16 residues. CDR3 residues: CASSETGQGYTSPLHF. DNA of the CDR3: TGTGCCAGCAGTGAAACGGGACAGGGGTATACTTCACCCCTCCACTTT. Supplemented by reference TRBV25-1 and TRBJ1-6, the full variable domain reads EADIYQTPRYLVIGTGKKITLECSQTMGHDKMYWYQQDPGMELHLIHYSYGVNSTEKGDLSSESTVSRIRTEHFPLTLESARPSHTSQYLCASSETGQGYTSPLHFGNGTRLTVT.

This chain's CDR3 is CASSQENGPRSYNEQFF. The CDR3 nucleotides are TGTGCCAGCAGCCAAGAGAATGGCCCGAGGTCCTACAATGAGCAGTTCTTC. The chain recombines TRBV14 with TRBJ2-1; no clear D gene. The germline gives CDR1 SGHDN, CDR2 FVKESK. The CDR3 covers 17 residues. V was trimmed by 0 bases and J by 1 base, leaving 13 bases between them. The whole variable domain, filled in from reference TRBV14 and TRBJ2-1, reads EAGVTQFPSHSVIEKGQTVTLRCDPISGHDNLYWYRRVMGKEIKFLLHFVKESKQDESGMPNNRFLAERTGGTYSTLKVQPAELEDSGVYFCASSQENGPRSYNEQFFGPGTRLTVL.

This clone turned up a few times. This chain links TRBV5-6 with TRBJ1-1; D is ambiguous. Trimming took off 7 bases at V and 6 bases at J, with 16 bases between the two ends. CDR1 and CDR2 (germline): SGHDT, YYEEEE. There are 13 residues in the CDR3. CDR3 protein: CASFPAGIPEAFF. The CDR3 DNA reads as TGTGCCAGCTTTCCGGCCGGGATACCTGAAGCTTTCTTT.

The chain couples TRBV2 to TRBJ1-2, with D unclear. Germline V gene data show CDR1 as SNHLY and CDR2 as FYNNEI. CDR3 length equals 15 residues. V was cut by 3 bases and J by 5 bases, with 16 bases left in between. The CDR3 spells CASSEWALNPYGYTF. The CDR3 bases are TGTGCCAGCAGTGAGTGGGCCCTAAACCCTTATGGCTACACCTTC. Full variable domain (missing parts from reference TRBV2 and TRBJ1-2): EPEVTQTPSHQVTQMGQEVILRCVPISNHLYFYWYRQILGQKVEFLVSFYNNEISEKSEIFDDQFSVERPDGSNFTLKIRSTKLEDSAMYFCASSEWALNPYGYTFGSGTRLTVV.

The chain couples TRBV29-1 to TRBJ1-2; the D gene is possibly TRBD1 (6 bases). The CDR3 runs 12 residues. V lost 7 bases to trimming and J lost 3 bases, with 12 bases between them. The germline V gene encodes CDR1 SQVTM and CDR2 ANQGSEA. The DNA for the CDR3 is TGCAGCGCCCTGGACAGAGACTATGGCTACACCTTC. Residues: CSALDRDYGYTF.

The chain combines TRBV25-1 with TRBJ2-2, with TRBD1 as a possible D gene (6 bases). V lost 10 bases and J 3 bases, leaving 24 bases between the germline ends. This CDR3 has 17 amino acids. Per germline, CDR1 MGHDK and CDR2 SYGVNS. The CDR3 spells CATPFTGNWVYTGELFF. The CDR3 nucleotides read TGTGCCACCCCTTTTACAGGGAATTGGGTGTACACCGGGGAGCTGTTTTTT. The entire variable domain, with the rest obtained from reference TRBV25-1 and TRBJ2-2, is as follows: EADIYQTPRYLVIGTGKKITLECSQTMGHDKMYWYQQDPGMELHLIHYSYGVNSTEKGDLSSESTVSRIRTEHFPLTLESARPSHTSQYLCATPFTGNWVYTGELFFGEGSRLTVL.

This rearrangement joins TRBV24-1 to TRBJ1-2; the match to TRBD1 covers 8 bases. The CDR3 spans 14 residues. Germline CDR1 is KGHDR and CDR2 is SFDVKD. J lost 6 bases, V lost 4 bases, and 6 bases had no gene match. The CDR3 region is CATSDPATGDGYTF. Here the CDR3 DNA reads TGTGCCACCAGTGACCCTGCGACAGGGGATGGCTACACCTTC.

V usage is TRBV24-1 and J usage is TRBJ2-1; TRBD1 matches at 7 bases. Unmatched junction bases numbered 12, after V lost 2 bases and J lost 9 bases. Germline CDR1 and CDR2: KGHDR and SFDVKD. The CDR3 is 16 residues long. CDR3 sequence: CATSDSRQGRSGEQFF. CDR3 nucleotide sequence: TGTGCCACCAGTGATTCGAGACAGGGAAGGTCAGGTGAGCAGTTCTTC.

The chain recombines TRBV5-1 with TRBJ1-4; D may be TRBD1 (5 bases). The CDR3 is made up of 12 amino acids. V lost 7 bases and J lost 5, with 9 bases in between. Germline CDR1 is SGHRS and CDR2 is YFSETQ. DNA of the CDR3: TGCGCCAGCGCCGGGGGGAATGAAAAACTGTTTTTT. Its translation: CASAGGNEKLFF.

This chain connects TRBV28 to TRBJ2-1; 16 bases line up with TRBD2. Per germline, CDR1 MDHEN and CDR2 SYDVKM. CDR3 size: 15 residues. With V trimmed by 7 bases and J by 13 bases, 10 bases remained unmatched. Here the CDR3 DNA reads TGTGCCAGCACCGTCGGGACTAGCGGGGGGGCCGTCCAGTTCTTC. As protein: CASTVGTSGGAVQFF.

The chain uses TRBV25-1 and TRBJ1-2, with D possibly matching TRBD1 (5 bases). The CDR3 is 15 residues long. V was pared by 2 bases and J by 5 bases, with 15 bases between. Germline V gives CDR1 MGHDK, CDR2 SYGVNS. CDR3 nucleotide sequence: TGTGCCAGCAGTGAACTTGTGGGGGGGAAGTATGGCTACACCTTC. It yields the protein CASSELVGGKYGYTF.

The chain uses TRBV11-2 and TRBJ2-3, with 12 bases lining up with TRBD2. Germline-derived CDR1 and CDR2 are SGHAT and FQNNGV. The CDR3 spans 15 residues. V was clipped by 4 bases and J by 5 bases; unmatched bases: 4. The CDR3 loop reads CASSSRLAGVDTQYF. CDR3 in DNA: TGTGCCAGCAGCTCTCGACTAGCGGGGGTAGATACGCAGTATTTT. The variable domain in full, completed from reference TRBV11-2 and TRBJ2-3, reads EAGVAQSPRYKIIEKRQSVAFWCNPISGHATLYWYQQILGQGPKLLIQFQNNGVVDDSQLPKDRFSAERLKGVDSTLKIQPAKLEDSAVYLCASSSRLAGVDTQYFGPGTRLTVL.

The chain carries TRBV6-5 and TRBJ1-4; D unresolved. The CDR3 has 15 residues. V shed 5 bases and J shed 3 bases, with 13 bases lying between them. Per the germline V gene, CDR1 is MNHEY and CDR2 is SVGAGI. In DNA, the CDR3 is TGTGCCAGCAGTAAACAGCCTGCAGCTAATGAAAAACTGTTTTTT. Translated, it gives CASSKQPAANEKLFF.

The chain has TRBV5-1 and TRBJ2-2, with D possibly TRBD2 on 5 matching bases. Germline CDR1 is SGHRS and CDR2 is YFSETQ. This CDR3 is 17 amino acids long. Trimming took 4 bases from V and 5 from J, leaving 21 bases between them. CDR3: CASSVSMSTRSTGELFF. Written as DNA, the CDR3 is TGCGCCAGCAGCGTGTCCATGTCCACTAGATCAACCGGGGAGCTGTTTTTT.

The chain uses TRBV19 and TRBJ1-1; possible D gene TRBD1, 6 bases. This CDR3 is 12 amino acids long. CDR1 is LNHDA, CDR2 SQIVND, per germline (reference sequence). The V gene lost 8 bases and the J gene lost 3 bases, with 10 bases spanning the gap. The CDR3 spells CASFGQYTEAFF. As DNA, the CDR3 is TGTGCCAGTTTCGGACAGTACACTGAAGCTTTCTTT.

The V call is TRBV14, the J call TRBJ1-1; tentatively, D is TRBD1 (6 bases). The V end lost 4 bases, the J end lost 0 bases, and 18 bases lay between the germline ends. In germline, CDR1 is SGHDN, CDR2 FVKESK. The CDR3 covers 17 residues. The CDR3: CASSPLQGSNLNTEAFF. The CDR3 DNA sequence: TGTGCCAGCAGCCCCTTACAGGGATCAAACTTGAACACTGAAGCTTTCTTT.

The chain links TRBV10-1 to TRBJ2-3; TRBD2 matches 11 bases. The germline gives CDR1 WNHNN, CDR2 SYGVQD (reference sequence). Germline trimming cut 0 bases from V and 5 bases from J; bases unmatched to any gene: 4. This CDR3 is built from 16 residues. CDR3 in DNA: TGCGCCAGCAGTGAGTCGGCTAGCGGGGGGATAGATACGCAGTATTTT. Translation gives CASSESASGGIDTQYF.

CDR3 bases: TGTGCCAGCAGCCTCCTACTAGCGCCGTCGTCCTACGAGCAGTACTTC. Encoded protein: CASSLLLAPSSYEQYF. The chain is built from TRBV11-2 and TRBJ2-7, with 7 bases aligning to TRBD2. CDR3 length: 16 residues. Germline V lookup: CDR1 SGHAT, CDR2 FQNNGV. The V and J ends lost 5 bases and 1 base, in that order; junction bases with no gene match: 11.